This T cell receptor beta chain came from a study of T cell responses to AZD1222 COVID-19 vaccine. Looking at the study overall: Combined were second doses at about 4 or about 12 weeks. The study, taken as a whole, reports: Seropositivity was recorded at baseline in only a handful of AZD1222 recipients. CD4 TCRs linked to vaccination spanned spike, dominating at 160-218 and 743-854. Reportedly, nearly half of unique spike TCRs recognized epitopes outside B.1.351/B.1.1.7 mutations.

In this sample, this clone turned up once. Its target is not known. Clones were read by immunoSEQ multiplex PCR, and TCRdb kept only the in-frame ones, dropping some. This table holds 130,000 to 150,000 clones, about nine tenths found once. V dropped 1 base and J dropped 3 bases, with 9 bases sitting between them. Germline V gene sequence: CDR1 MGHDK, CDR2 SYGVNS. This CDR3 region has 14 residues. The chain employs TRBV25-1 and TRBJ1-1; D remains unclear. The sequenced sample was peripheral blood, obtained on day 0 of AZD1222 vaccination. The source is an adult in good health. CDR3 in amino acids: CASSEFRAYTEAFF. CDR3 nucleotides: TGTGCCAGCAGTGAATTTAGGGCCTACACTGAAGCTTTCTTT.